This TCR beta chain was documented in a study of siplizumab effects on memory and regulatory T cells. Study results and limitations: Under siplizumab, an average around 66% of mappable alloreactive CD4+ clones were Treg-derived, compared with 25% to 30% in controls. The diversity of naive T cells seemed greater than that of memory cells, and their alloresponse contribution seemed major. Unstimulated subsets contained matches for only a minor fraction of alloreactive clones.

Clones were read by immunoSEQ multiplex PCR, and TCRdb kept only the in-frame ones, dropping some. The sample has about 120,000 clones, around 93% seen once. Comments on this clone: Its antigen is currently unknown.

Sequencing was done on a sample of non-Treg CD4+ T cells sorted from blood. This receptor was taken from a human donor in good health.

DNA of the CDR3: TGTGCCAGCACTCCTTGGGGGCGAAACGGGGAGCAGTACTTC. Encoded protein: CASTPWGRNGEQYF. The V call is TRBV7-2, the J call TRBJ2-7; perhaps TRBD1 as D (6 bases). V dropped 7 bases and J dropped 7 bases, with 20 bases sitting between them. CDR1 SGHTA and CDR2 FQGNSA come from the germline V gene. This CDR3 has 14 amino acids.